This passage covers 15 T cell receptor gamma chains from one sample sequenced in a study of gamma-delta chains in newborns, infants, children. TCRdb reran clone calling via CATT on the reads. The table shows 1,200 to 1,500 gamma-chain clones, with approximately 2.9% occurring only once. Specimen: blood. These receptors all stem from a child who was a newborn, infant or young child, either healthy, febrile or measles-vaccinated (not recorded which).

For this clone: A read error may account for a junction end that differs from germline. The chain carries TRGV9 and TRGJP. There are 18 residues in the CDR3. Per the germline V gene, CDR1 is GITISATS and CDR2 is ISYDGTV (reference sequence). CDR3 sequence: CALWEVVPQGLGKKIKVF. As DNA, the CDR3 is TGTGCCTTGTGGGAGGTGGTCCCACAAGGGTTGGGCAAAAAAATCAAGGTATTT.

This clone turned up a few times. Compared with germline, one end of the junction differs, possibly owing to a read error. The chain carries TRGV9 and TRGJ1 or TRGJ2. The CDR3 loop spans 11 amino acids. The germline V gene has CDR1 GITISATS and CDR2 ISYDGTV (reference sequence). CDR3 residues: CALWETYEKLF. DNA for the CDR3: TGTGCCTTGTGGGAGACTTATGAGAAACTCTTT.

Worth noting for this clone: Being one base from a much bigger clone, this may be a read error. This sequence joins TRGV9 and TRGJP. The germline V gene encodes CDR1 GITISATS and CDR2 ISYDGTV (reference sequence). The CDR3 is 18 amino acids. The CDR3: CALREVNRQELGKKIKVF. CDR3 DNA sequence: TGTGCCTTGCGGGAGGTTAACCGGCAAGAGTTGGGCAAAAAAATCAAGGTATTT.

CDR3 nucleotide sequence: TGTGCCTTGTGGGAGGTGCAGTCCGAAGGGTTGGGCAAAAAAATCAAGGTATTT. This encodes CALWEVQSEGLGKKIKVF. The chain has TRGV9 and TRGJP. Looked up from germline, CDR1 is GITISATS and CDR2 is ISYDGTV (reference sequence). This CDR3 comprises 18 residues. V was pared by 0 bases and J by 9 bases, with 11 bases of the junction left unmatched.

The chain uses TRGV9 and TRGJP. The V gene end was trimmed by 1 base and the J gene end by 9 bases; junction bases not matched to a gene: 12. Germline V gives CDR1 GITISATS, CDR2 ISYDGTV (reference sequence). The CDR3 loop spans 18 amino acids. CDR3 loop: CALWEVPPGSLGKKIKVF. The CDR3 DNA is TGTGCCTTGTGGGAGGTCCCCCCGGGGTCGTTGGGCAAAAAAATCAAGGTATTT.

This clone is medium-sized within its sample. This chain joins TRGV9 and TRGJP. Germline loops: CDR1 GITISATS, CDR2 ISYDGTV (reference sequence). V shed 3 bases and J 7 bases; nucleotides not matched to a gene: 9. This CDR3 has 17 residues. The CDR3 protein is CALWEPRGELGKKIKVF. The DNA of the CDR3 is TGTGCCTTGTGGGAGCCCCGGGGGGAGTTGGGCAAAAAAATCAAGGTATTT.

The chain has TRGV2 and TRGJ1 or TRGJ2. The CDR3 length is 17 residues. Trimming removed 0 bases from V and 0 bases from J; junction bases left unmatched: 11. Germline V lookup: CDR1 EGSNGY, CDR2 YDSYNSKV. The CDR3 nucleotides are TGTGCCACCTGGGACGGGAGACAGGACCCGAATTATTATAAGAAACTCTTT. Protein product: CATWDGRQDPNYYKKLF.

As regards this clone: A much larger clone is a single base away; this may be a read error. At the DNA level, this CDR3 is encoded by other sequences in the same sample as well. This chain uses TRGV8 with TRGJP2. The CDR3 sequence is 12 residues long. Germline CDR1 VENAVY, CDR2 YDSYNSRV. The CDR3 nucleotides read TGTGCCACCTGGGATAGTGATTGGATAAAGACGTTT. Protein product: CATWDSDWIKTF.

This clone was recorded a few times. One junction end disagrees with the germline gene, perhaps due to a read error. The chain is built from TRGV9 and TRGJP. Looked up from germline, CDR1 is GITISATS and CDR2 is ISYDGTV (reference sequence). The CDR3 contains 15 residues. The CDR3: CALWEGLLCKKIKVF. Written as DNA, the CDR3 is TGTGCCTTGTGGGAGGGGTTGTTGTGCAAAAAAATCAAGGTATTT.

This clone came up a few times. Possible read error: a much larger clone is one base away. V gene TRGV2 combines with J gene TRGJ1 or TRGJ2. Looked up from germline, CDR1 is EGSNGY and CDR2 is YDSYNSKV. The CDR3 extends over 12 amino acids. CDR3 in amino acids: CATRDGQYKKLF. The DNA for the CDR3 is TGTGCCACCAGGGACGGGCAATATAAGAAACTCTTT.

With respect to this clone: One base away lies a much larger clone, so this may be a sequencing read error. The chain uses TRGV9 and TRGJP. Losses at the gene ends were 1 base for V and 4 bases for J; bases not matched to a gene: 7. This CDR3 is built from 18 residues. CDR1 and CDR2 from the germline V gene are GITISATS and ISYDGTV (reference sequence). CDR3 DNA sequence: TGTGCCTTGTGGGAGGTCGGCTTTCAAGAGTTGGGCAAAAAAATCAAGGTATTT. Translated, it gives CALWEVGFQELGKKIKVF.

This clone qualifies as large (0.1 to 1%). The chain couples TRGV2 to TRGJ1 or TRGJ2. Trimming at V came to 0 bases and at J to 7 bases, leaving 6 bases not matched to a gene. The CDR3 contains 13 residues. Germline lookup yields CDR1 EGSNGY and CDR2 YDSYNSKV. The CDR3 here is CATWDGPRYKKLF. The CDR3 bases are TGTGCCACCTGGGACGGGCCGAGATATAAGAAACTCTTT.

In its sample, this clone ranks as medium-sized. The chain recombines TRGV4 with TRGJP2. The CDR3 totals 13 residues. CDR1 is EGSTGY, CDR2 YDSYTSSV, per germline. Trimming took 9 bases from V and 0 from J; bases not matched to a gene: 4. CDR3 amino acids: CATPYSSDWIKTF. In DNA form, the CDR3 reads TGTGCCACCCCCTATAGTAGTGATTGGATCAAGACGTTT.

This clone has only a few counts. Just one base apart from a much larger clone, this may be a read error. This CDR3 is CALREVLGKLF. CDR3 DNA sequence: TGTGCCTTGCGGGAGGTGCTGGGGAAACTCTTT. The chain employs TRGV9 and TRGJ1 or TRGJ2. CDR1 is GITISATS and CDR2 is ISYDGTV in the germline V gene (reference sequence). This CDR3 region has 11 residues.

In this sample, this clone turned up a few times. This could be a read error, since a much larger clone is one nucleotide away. The sample has other DNA sequences that encode this CDR3 too. The chain recombines TRGV9 with TRGJP. The length of the CDR3 is 15 residues. CDR1 and CDR2 from the germline V gene are GITISATS and ISYDGTV (reference sequence). In nucleotides, the CDR3 is TGTGCCTTGTGGGATAAAGAGTTGGGTAAAAAAATCAAGGTATTT. Translation gives CALWDKELGKKIKVF.